This TCR beta chain emerged from a study of Ad26.COV2.S vaccination and SARS-CoV-2 variants. Study context: Of the COV1001 trial arms, the Ad26.COV2.S arm included the donor. In the study, Ad26.COV2.S was injected intramuscularly once, or twice 56 days apart.

Treatment in this sample: approximately 18 received Ad26.COV2.S at low or high dose, single or two shots; roughly 5 received placebo; per-sample allocation not given. Sample collection was performed on day 63 after the first vaccine or placebo injection. The repertoire was sequenced with immunoSEQ multiplex PCR; TCRdb's copy has only in-frame clones and lacks some. The sample yields hundreds of thousands of clones, approximately 92% seen once. Trimming removed 7 bases from V and 6 bases from J, with 10 bases in between. Per the germline V gene, CDR1 is SGHTA and CDR2 is FQGNSA. This CDR3 is 13 amino acids long. The study, taken as a whole, reports: The TCR-based breadth and depth measures might underestimate overall T cell responses. Vaccinated and placebo-treated recipients had similar non-spike TCR breadth.

A remark on this clone: Its antigen remains unidentified.

The sample here was peripheral blood, taken in a trial of Ad26.COV2.S vaccine versus placebo. This clonotype originated in a person aged 18-60 years who received the Ad26.COV2.S COVID-19 vaccine or a placebo. The gene calls are TRBV7-2 and TRBJ2-6; no clear D. CDR3 residues: CASNPNEANVLTF. The CDR3 DNA reads TGTGCCAGCAACCCCAATGAGGCCAACGTCCTGACTTTC.